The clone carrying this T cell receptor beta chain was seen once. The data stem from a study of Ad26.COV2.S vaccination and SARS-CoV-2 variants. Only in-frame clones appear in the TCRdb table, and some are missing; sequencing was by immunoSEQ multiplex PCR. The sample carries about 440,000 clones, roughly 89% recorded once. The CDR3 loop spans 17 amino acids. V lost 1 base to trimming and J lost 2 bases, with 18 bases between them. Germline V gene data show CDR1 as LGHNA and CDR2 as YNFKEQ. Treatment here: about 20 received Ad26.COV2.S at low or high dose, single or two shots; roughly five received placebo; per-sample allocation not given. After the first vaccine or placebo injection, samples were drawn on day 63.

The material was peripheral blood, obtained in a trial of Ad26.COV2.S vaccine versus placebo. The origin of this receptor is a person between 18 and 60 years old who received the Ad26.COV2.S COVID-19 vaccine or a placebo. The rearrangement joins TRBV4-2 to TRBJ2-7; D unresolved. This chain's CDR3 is CASSQAPVVSSTYEQYF. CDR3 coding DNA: TGTGCCAGCAGCCAAGCGCCGGTTGTATCTTCTACCTACGAGCAGTACTTC.